Below, one T cell receptor (beta chain) is given with its context. No antigen is known for it. The data stem from a study of long-term antiretroviral therapy in people with HIV. General study results and limits: Older ART regimens may have been in use when blood was drawn between the mid-2000s and the late 2010s. Despite increasing after ART, diversity remained lower than that of transplant donor controls. Among HIV repertoires, CDR3 length ranges were narrower than those of controls.

Specimens held roughly 0.9-10 million cryopreserved PBMC prior to DNA extraction. Survey-level resolution applied to immunoSEQ assay v3.0. Profiling relied on immunoSEQ multiplex PCR, and the TCRdb table lists in-frame clones only, not all of them. The sample has approximately 29,000 clones; roughly 88% are singletons. Looked up from germline, CDR1 is LNHDA and CDR2 is SQIVND (reference sequence). The CDR3 is 15 amino acids. Losses at the gene ends were 3 bases for V and 5 bases for J; bases not matched to a gene: 9. The J gene is TRBJ2-5, the V gene TRBV19; 7 nucleotides match TRBD2. The starting material was unsorted PBMCs, obtained 0.5 years after starting antiretroviral therapy. The clonotype comes from a woman aged 18-30 years with HIV. CDR3 protein: CASSIRRLGGETQYF. The CDR3 nucleotides are TGTGCCAGTAGTATTCGGCGGTTGGGGGGGGAGACCCAGTACTTC.